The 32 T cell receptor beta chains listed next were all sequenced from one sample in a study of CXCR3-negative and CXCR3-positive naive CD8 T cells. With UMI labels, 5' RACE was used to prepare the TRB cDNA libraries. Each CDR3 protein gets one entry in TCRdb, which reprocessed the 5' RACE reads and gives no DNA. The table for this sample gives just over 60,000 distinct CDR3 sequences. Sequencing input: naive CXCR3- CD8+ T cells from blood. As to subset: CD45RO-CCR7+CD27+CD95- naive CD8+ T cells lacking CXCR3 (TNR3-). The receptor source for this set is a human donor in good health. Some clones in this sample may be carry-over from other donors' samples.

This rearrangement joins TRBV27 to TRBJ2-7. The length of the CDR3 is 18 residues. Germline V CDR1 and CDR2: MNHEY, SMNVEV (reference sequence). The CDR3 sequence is CASSLLAGRGSITYEQYF.

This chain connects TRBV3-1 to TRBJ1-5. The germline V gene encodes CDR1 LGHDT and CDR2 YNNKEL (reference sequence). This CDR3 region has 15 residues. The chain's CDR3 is CASSQTPLEDQPQHF.

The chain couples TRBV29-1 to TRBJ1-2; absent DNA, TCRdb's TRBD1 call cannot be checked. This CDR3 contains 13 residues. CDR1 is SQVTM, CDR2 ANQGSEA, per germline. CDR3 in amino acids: CSVTTGGHYGYTF.

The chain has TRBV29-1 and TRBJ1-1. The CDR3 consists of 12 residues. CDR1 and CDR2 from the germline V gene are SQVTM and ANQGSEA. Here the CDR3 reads CSVHTSGTEAFF.

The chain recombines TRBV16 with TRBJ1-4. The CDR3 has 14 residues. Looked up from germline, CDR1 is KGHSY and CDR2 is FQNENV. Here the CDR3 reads CASSQAGVEEKLFF.

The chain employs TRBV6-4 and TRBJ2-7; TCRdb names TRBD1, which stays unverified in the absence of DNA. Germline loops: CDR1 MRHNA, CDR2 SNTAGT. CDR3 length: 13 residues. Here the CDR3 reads CASPLWSPREQYF.

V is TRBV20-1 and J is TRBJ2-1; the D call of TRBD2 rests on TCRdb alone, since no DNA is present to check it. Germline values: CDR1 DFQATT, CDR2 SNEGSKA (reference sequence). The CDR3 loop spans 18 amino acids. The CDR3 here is CGATGLAGGISSYNEQFF.

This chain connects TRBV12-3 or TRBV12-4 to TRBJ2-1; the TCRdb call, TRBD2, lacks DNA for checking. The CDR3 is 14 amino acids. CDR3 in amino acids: CASRRGGVYNEQFF.

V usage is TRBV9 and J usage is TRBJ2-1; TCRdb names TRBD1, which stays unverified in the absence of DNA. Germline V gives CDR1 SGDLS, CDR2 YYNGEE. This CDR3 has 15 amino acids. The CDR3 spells CASSVGGAAYNEQFF.

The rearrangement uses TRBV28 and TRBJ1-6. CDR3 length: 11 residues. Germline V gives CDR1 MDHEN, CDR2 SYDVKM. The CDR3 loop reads CASSSNSPLHF.

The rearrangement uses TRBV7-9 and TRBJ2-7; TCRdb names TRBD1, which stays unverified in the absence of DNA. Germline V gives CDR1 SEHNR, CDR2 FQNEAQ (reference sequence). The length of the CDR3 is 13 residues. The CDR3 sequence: CASSGDRGYEQYF.

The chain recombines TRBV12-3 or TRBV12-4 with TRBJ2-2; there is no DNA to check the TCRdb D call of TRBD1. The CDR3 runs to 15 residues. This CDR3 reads CASSLWGASTGELFF.

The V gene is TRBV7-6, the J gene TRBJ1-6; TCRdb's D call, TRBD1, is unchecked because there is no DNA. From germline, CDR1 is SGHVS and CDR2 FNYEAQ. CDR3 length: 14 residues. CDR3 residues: CASSLQGINSPLHF.

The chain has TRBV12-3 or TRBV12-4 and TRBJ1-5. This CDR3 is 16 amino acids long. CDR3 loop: CASMEETAASNQPQHF.

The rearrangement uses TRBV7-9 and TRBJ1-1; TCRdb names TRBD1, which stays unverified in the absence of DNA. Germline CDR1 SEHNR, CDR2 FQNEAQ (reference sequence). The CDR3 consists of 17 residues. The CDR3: CASSADHRQGLNTEAFF. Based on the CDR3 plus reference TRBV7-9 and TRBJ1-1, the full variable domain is DTGVSQNPRHKITKRGQNVTFRCDPISEHNRLYWYRQTLGQGPEFLTYFQNEAQLEKSRLLSDRFSAERPKGSFSTLEIQRTEQGDSAMYLCASSADHRQGLNTEAFFGQGTRLTVV.

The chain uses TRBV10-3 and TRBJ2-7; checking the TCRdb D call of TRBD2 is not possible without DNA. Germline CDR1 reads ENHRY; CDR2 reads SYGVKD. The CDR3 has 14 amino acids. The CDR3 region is CAISESREGHEQYF.

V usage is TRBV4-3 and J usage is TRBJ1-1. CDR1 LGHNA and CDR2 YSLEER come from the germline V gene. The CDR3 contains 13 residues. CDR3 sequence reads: CASSDGVNTEAFF.

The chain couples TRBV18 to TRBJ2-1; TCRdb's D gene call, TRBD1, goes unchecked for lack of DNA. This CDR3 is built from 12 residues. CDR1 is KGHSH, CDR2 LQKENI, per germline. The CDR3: CASSPDTSEQFF. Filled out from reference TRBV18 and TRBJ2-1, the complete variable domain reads NAGVMQNPRHLVRRRGQEARLRCSPMKGHSHVYWYRQLPEEGLKFMVYLQKENIIDESGMPKERFSAEFPKEGPSILRIQQVVRGDSAAYFCASSPDTSEQFFGPGTRLTVL.

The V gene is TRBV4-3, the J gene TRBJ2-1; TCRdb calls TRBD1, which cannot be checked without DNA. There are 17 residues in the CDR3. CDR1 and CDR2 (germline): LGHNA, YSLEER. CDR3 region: CASSQEGAGGALNEQFF.

This CDR3 reads CASSYSDSPFYGYTF. The V call is TRBV6-2 or TRBV6-3, the J call TRBJ1-2; checking the TCRdb D call of TRBD1 is not possible without DNA. The CDR3 consists of 15 residues. Germline lookup yields CDR1 MNHEY and CDR2 SVGEGT.

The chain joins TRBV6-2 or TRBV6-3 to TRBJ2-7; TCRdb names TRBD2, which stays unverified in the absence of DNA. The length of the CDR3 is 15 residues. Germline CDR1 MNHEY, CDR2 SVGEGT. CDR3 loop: CASSFGTAFSYEQYF.

This chain's CDR3 is CASSPLTGLVYRLSAFF. J is TRBJ1-1 and V is TRBV4-1; TCRdb proposes TRBD1, but this gene call is untestable without DNA. Germline loops: CDR1 MGHRA, CDR2 YSYEKL. This CDR3 is 17 amino acids long.

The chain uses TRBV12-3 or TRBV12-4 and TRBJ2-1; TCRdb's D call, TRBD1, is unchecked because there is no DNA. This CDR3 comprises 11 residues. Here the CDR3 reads CVTGDDNEQFF.

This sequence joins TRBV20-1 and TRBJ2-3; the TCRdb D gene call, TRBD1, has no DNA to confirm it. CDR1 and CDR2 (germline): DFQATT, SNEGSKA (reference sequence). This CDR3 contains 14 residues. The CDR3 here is CSASRDRVTDTQYF.

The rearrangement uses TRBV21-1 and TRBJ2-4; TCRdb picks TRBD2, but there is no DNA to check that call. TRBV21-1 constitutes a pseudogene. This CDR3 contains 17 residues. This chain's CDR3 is CASSNHPPDISQNIQYF.

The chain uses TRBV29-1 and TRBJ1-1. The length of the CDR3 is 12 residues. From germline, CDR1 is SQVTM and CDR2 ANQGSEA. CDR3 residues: CSVEVFGTEAFF.

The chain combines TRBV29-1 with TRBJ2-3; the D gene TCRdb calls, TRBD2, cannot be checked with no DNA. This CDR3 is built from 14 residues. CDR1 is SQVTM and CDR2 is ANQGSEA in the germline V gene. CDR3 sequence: CSVVGRTSGFVQYF.

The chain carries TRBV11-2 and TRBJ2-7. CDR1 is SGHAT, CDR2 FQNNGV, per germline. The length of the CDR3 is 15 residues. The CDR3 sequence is CASSLPSGRSYGQYF.

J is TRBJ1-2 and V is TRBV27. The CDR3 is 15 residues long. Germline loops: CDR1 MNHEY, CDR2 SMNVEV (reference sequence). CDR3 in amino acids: CASSPSLGRNYGYTF.

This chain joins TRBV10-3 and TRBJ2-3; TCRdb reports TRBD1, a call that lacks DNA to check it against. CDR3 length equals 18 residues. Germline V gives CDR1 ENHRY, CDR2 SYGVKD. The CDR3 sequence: CATVGIGGTGEVTDTQYF.

CDR3 loop: CASSQDRLAGGPDTGELFF. This sequence joins TRBV14 and TRBJ2-2; checking the TCRdb D call of TRBD2 is not possible without DNA. The germline gives CDR1 SGHDN, CDR2 FVKESK. CDR3 length: 19 residues.

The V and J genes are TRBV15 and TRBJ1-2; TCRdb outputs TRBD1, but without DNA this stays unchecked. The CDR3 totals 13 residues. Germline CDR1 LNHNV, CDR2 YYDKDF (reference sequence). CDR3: CATSSIGDYGYTF.